The subject of this entry is one T cell receptor (beta chain). No antigen is known for it. This entry is derived from a study of T cells after posttransplantation cyclophosphamide. Study-level results: Later blood repertoires were often dominated by clones from the donor CD8+ memory compartment. Skin or GI-infiltrating T cells shared few TRB sequences with blood. TRB clonality was highly associated with recipient CMV seropositivity and reactivation.

Controls had myeloablative marrow grafts with methotrexate and calcineurin inhibitor, sampled at 1 year. The protocol was immunoSEQ multiplex PCR, while the TCRdb copy is restricted to in-frame clones and leaves out a portion. Of 9,700 or so clones detected, 89% appear once; the ten largest clones hold 4.2%. This TCR was recovered from a male patient in his fifties who received an allogeneic stem cell transplant from an unrelated donor, was CMV-positive, and had chronic GVHD only. The graft donor may be the source of some T cells. The sample in question was PBMCs, obtained about 450 days after allogeneic stem cell transplant with calcineurin inhibitor and methotrexate.

CDR3 region: CASSFRGNQPQHF. The DNA of the CDR3 is TGTGCCAGCAGCTTTAGGGGGAATCAGCCCCAGCATTTT. V usage is TRBV27 and J usage is TRBJ1-5; D is perhaps TRBD1 (6 bases). V lost 6 bases and J lost 4, with 10 bases in between. CDR1 is MNHEY, CDR2 SMNVEV, per germline (reference sequence). This CDR3 has 13 amino acids.